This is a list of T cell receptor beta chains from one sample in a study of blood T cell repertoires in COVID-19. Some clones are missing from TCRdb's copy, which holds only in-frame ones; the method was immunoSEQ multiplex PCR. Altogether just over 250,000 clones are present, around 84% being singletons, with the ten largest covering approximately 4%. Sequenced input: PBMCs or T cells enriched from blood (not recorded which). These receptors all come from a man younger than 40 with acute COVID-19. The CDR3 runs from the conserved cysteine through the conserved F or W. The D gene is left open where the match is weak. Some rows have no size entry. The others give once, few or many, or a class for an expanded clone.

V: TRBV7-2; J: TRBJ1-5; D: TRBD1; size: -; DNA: TGTGCCAGCAGCTCGGAACTAGGGACAGACATTAATCAGCCCCAGCATTTT; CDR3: CASSSELGTDINQPQHF
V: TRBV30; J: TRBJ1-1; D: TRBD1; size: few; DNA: TGTGCCTGGACCAGACAGGGTTCGGCTTTCTTT; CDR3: CAWTRQGSAFF
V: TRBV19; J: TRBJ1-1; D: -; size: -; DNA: TGTGCCAGTAGTTATCAGTACACTGAAGCTTTCTTT; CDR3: CASSYQYTEAFF
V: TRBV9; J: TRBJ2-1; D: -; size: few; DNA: TGTGCCAGCAGCGTAGAAAGAGGCCTAGCCCAAACAAAAAATGAGCAGTTCTTC; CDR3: CASSVERGLAQTKNEQFF
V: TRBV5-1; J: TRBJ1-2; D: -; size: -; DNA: TGTGCCAGCAGCTTTGACGACGGAGCTAACTATGGCTACACCTTC; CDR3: CASSFDDGANYGYTF
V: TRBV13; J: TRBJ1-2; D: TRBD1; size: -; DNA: TGTGCCAGCAGCTTGGGACAGGGGGCGGGAGGCTACACCTTC; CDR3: CASSLGQGAGGYTF
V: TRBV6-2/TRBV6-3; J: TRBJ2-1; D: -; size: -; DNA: TGTGCCAGCAGTTACGCCGGGGAAGCCTACAATGAGCAGTTCTTC; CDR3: CASSYAGEAYNEQFF
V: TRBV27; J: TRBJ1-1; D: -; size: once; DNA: TGTGCCAGCAGTCCGGGGGGGGGCGCTTCTGAAGCTTTCTTT; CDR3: CASSPGGGASEAFF
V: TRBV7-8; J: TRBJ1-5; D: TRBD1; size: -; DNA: TGTGCCAGCAGCTCCTGGGCCAGGGGGTCGGGGCAGCCCCAGCATTTT; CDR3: CASSSWARGSGQPQHF
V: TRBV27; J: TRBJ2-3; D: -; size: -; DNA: TGTGCCAGCAGGGGGTGGGAGAGTAGCACAGATACGCAGTATTTT; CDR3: CASRGWESSTDTQYF
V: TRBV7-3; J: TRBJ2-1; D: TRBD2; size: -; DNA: TGTGCCAGCAGCTCACTCGGACTAGCGGGAGTGAATGAGCAGTTCTTC; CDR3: CASSSLGLAGVNEQFF
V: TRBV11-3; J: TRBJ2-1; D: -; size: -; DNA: TGTGCCAGCACCTGGCGGGGCTTGGGAAACAATGAGCAGTTCTTC; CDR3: CASTWRGLGNNEQFF
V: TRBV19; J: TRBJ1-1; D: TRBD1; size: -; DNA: TGTGCCAGTAGTTTCGGGAGGGGGCAGGTGAGCACTGAAGCTTTCTTT; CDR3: CASSFGRGQVSTEAFF
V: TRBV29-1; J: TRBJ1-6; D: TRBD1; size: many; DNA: TGCAGCGTTGTAGGGCAGGGGGAAGGCTCACCCCTCCACTTT; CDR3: CSVVGQGEGSPLHF
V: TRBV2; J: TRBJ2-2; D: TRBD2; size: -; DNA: TGTGCCACTAACGGGGCTAGCGGGGGGGCGTTTAAGCTGTTTTTT; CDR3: CATNGASGGAFKLFF
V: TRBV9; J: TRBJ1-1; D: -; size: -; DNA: TGTGCCAGCAGCGTAGGTTCGACTAACACTGAAGCTTTCTTT; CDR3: CASSVGSTNTEAFF
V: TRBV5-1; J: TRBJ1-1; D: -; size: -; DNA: TGCGCCAGCACTCCCCCCGGGGGGACTGAAGCTTTCTTT; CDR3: CASTPPGGTEAFF
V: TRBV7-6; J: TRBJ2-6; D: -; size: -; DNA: TGTGCCAGCAGCTCCCCCCCGTCCAACGTCCTGACTTTC; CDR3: CASSSPPSNVLTF
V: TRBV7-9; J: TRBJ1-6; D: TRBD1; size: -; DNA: TGTGCCAGCAGCCAGGGGGCGTTTGATTCACCCCTCCACTTT; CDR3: CASSQGAFDSPLHF
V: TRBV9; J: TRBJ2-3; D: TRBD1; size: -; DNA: TGTGCCAGCAGCGTCACTACCGGGACAGGGGGCACAGATACGCAGTATTTT; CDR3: CASSVTTGTGGTDTQYF
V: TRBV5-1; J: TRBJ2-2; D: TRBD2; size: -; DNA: TGCGCCAGCAGCTTGGCTCTAGCGGGGGGCGCGAACACCGGGGAGCTGTTTTTT; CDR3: CASSLALAGGANTGELFF
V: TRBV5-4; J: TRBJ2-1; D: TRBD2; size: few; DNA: TGTGCCAGCAGCCCCCGCGGGGGGCGATACAATGAGCAGTTCTTC; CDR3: CASSPRGGRYNEQFF
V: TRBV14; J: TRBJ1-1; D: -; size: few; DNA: TGTGCCAGCAGCCCCTGGGCGGGAGGCACTGAAGCTTTCTTT; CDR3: CASSPWAGGTEAFF
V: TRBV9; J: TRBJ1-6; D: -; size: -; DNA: TGTGCCAGCAGCGTAGGACTGGCGAATTCACCCCTCCACTTT; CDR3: CASSVGLANSPLHF